This TCR beta chain was captured by sequencing in a study of regulatory T cells in long-lasting Graves disease (dated by TCRdb to about 2021). The study in broad terms: Patients with newly diagnosed Graves' disease had been on antithyroid drugs for under 3 months. This study used TCR sequencing and RNA sequencing of peripheral blood to compare persistent Graves' disease patients against newly diagnosed Graves' disease patients. A total of about 35 samples underwent TCR sequencing: about 13 from persistent and roughly 20 from newly diagnosed Graves' disease patients. The study took place in China and was registered as a clinical trial.

Library creation used multiplex PCR. Sequencer: Illumina HiSeq 4000. TCR beta libraries were built with iRepertoire HTBI primers and Arm-PCR amplification of CDR3 regions. Before sequencing, the PCR products underwent gel purification. The source study handled its data this way. Across samples, some 62 TRBV and 13 to 15 TRBJ segments were identified and used for gene usage analysis of CDR3 amino acid clonotypes. Filtered high-quality paired reads were merged into contigs using COPE and FqMerger. Contigs were aligned with BLAST to IMGT TRBV, TRBD and TRBJ reference genes, and CDR3 was defined per IMGT. Any clonotype with a frequency above 0.1% was counted as a highly expanded clone. Repertoire diversity was measured by Shannon entropy, and V-J evenness by the Gini coefficient. Public clonotypes were defined as clonotypes shared by more than one individual. Using fastp at Q25 and MiXCR, TCRdb reprocessed the public reads and kept productive beta chains. CDR3 protein duplicates are merged, each entry listing the most common genes and DNA. In this record, the V and J calls reflect TCRdb's handling and not the investigators' own analysis. The sample table shows a few hundred thousand distinct CDR3 sequences, and 15% are seen once. The ten largest clones take up approximately 8% of the sample.

The V end gives up 2 bases and the J end 5 bases, leaving 3 bases in the junction not matched to a gene. The germline V gene (reference sequence) specifies GTSNPN as CDR1 and SVGIG as CDR2. Including the terminal cysteine and phenylalanine, the CDR3 comprises 12 residues. CDR3 DNA is the only sequence kept; it has 36 bases, read in frame from the first base. This clonotype was detected only a few times. The target of this receptor is not known. No much larger clone is present one base from it, and per-base qualities are unavailable. The paper's findings and limits, for the study overall: Sequencing and analysis were limited to the TCR beta chain. Only peripheral blood was studied, because thyroid tissue, the primary lesion, was inaccessible. Lower TCR Shannon entropy and fewer highly expanded clones were observed in persistent Graves' disease patients than in newly diagnosed patients, which suggested clonal expansion. Persistent patients shared more public clonotypes among themselves (around 2,500) than newly diagnosed patients did (roughly 920). The authors acknowledged the small sample size as a limitation that may reduce accuracy. Persistent disease showed preferential use of TRBV28, TRBJ1-2 and TRBJ2-5, whereas newly diagnosed disease favored TRBV20-1 and TRBJ2-1.

The time point label here, explained by the study, means: newly diagnosed GD, antithyroid drugs for less than 3 months. For both TCR sequencing and RNA sequencing, RNA was extracted from PBMCs using TRIzol. Graves' disease was diagnosed according to American Thyroid Association guidelines. Patients were recruited from an endocrinology department in Xi'an, China. Each patient gave approximately 8.8 milliliters of peripheral blood, collected in an EDTA anticoagulant tube. Ficoll Paque Plus density gradient separation was used to isolate PBMCs, and no further T cell sorting was done. An Agilent 2100 Bioanalyzer and agarose gel were used to assess RNA quality, and a NanoDrop 2000 was used to measure RNA concentration. The same sample was also used in a study of T cells in Graves' hyperthyroidism and ophthalmopathy. The second publication reports: Stable Graves' hyperthyroidism was defined as no progression to ophthalmopathy during 18 months of follow-up. Hyperthyroidism patients were aged 18 to 65 years and newly diagnosed, with disease duration of less than 2 months. The study excluded patients with uncontrolled infections, other autoimmune diseases, pregnancy or lactation. Diagnoses relied on clinical symptoms, serum thyroxine and TRAb, thyroid ultrasound and orbital computed tomography. For the first round of RT-PCR on the TCR CDR3, the HTBI primer set was used together with the Qiagen OneStep RT-PCR kit. Most expanded thyroid clonotypes (frequency above 0.001) were also found in blood, which suggests that blood repertoires may mirror thyroid immune responses. A 13 V-J signature model separated ophthalmopathy from stable hyperthyroidism, with approximately 87% sensitivity and 81% to 83% specificity in cross-validation and 80%/75% in testing. In validation, the model predicted progression to ophthalmopathy with approximately 71% sensitivity and over 72% specificity, a median of approximately 6.7 months before onset. TCR V-J signatures able to tell the groups apart were searched for in a discovery cohort of about a hundred patients, of whom about 40 had Graves' ophthalmopathy and roughly 59 had stable Graves' hyperthyroidism. Prospective prediction of ophthalmopathy was tested in an independent validation cohort of 18 to 20 hyperthyroidism patients and some 17 patients who later progressed to ophthalmopathy. The 85 to 100 discovery patients were randomly split 7:3 into training and test sets. The study also compared thyroid tissue and blood T-cell repertoires from about six Graves' hyperthyroidism patients. Once sampling was done, hyperthyroidism patients were given methimazole at a starting dose of 30 mg daily, whereas ophthalmopathy patients were given high-dose intravenous methylprednisolone. The libraries were constructed in a second round of multiplex PCR and then size-selected and purified. Sequencing of the libraries was done on an Illumina HiSeq2000 using paired-end 100 bp reads. SOAPnuke was used to process the raw data, with reads discarded if the reads contained adapters or uncalled bases, had a mean Phred below 15, or lacked an exact constant-primer or identifier match. COPE v1.2.5 was used to merge the high-quality paired reads, and each unique nucleotide sequence was defined as a clonotype. MiTCR v1.1 was used to align clonotypes to the IMGT TRBV, TRBD and TRBJ reference segments. Analysis was restricted to V-J combinations with a frequency above 0.0001, which covered 99.2% of repertoires. The TCS score was defined as the ratio of F50 (clonal expansion) to E x V (chaos), calculated using BLOSUM62-based TCRdist between CDR3 peptides within each V-J. Welch's t-statistics and random forest reduced fewer than 550 V-J features to 10 to 15, which were used in a naive Bayes classifier (R e1071). No statistical method was used to set the sample size in advance, and investigators knew the group allocation. The paper reports TCR Vbeta CDR3 sequencing of more than 120 peripheral blood samples: approximately 41 ophthalmopathy, approximately 74 hyperthyroidism and around 17 progressor patients.

The source material was peripheral blood mononuclear cells (PBMCs), sampled at new diagnosis, from a patient treated with antithyroid drugs. The chain employs TRBV30 and TRBJ2-7; 7 junctional bases match TRBD1. This sequence originates from a woman in her thirties or forties with Graves disease. Donor details come from another sample of the same person, matched by shared clones. The CDR3 region: CAWSSTGHEQYF. The base sequence is TGTGCCTGGAGTTCGACAGGGCACGAGCAGTACTTC.